The clone carrying this T cell receptor beta chain has at least ten counts. Its target is unknown. TCRdb passed the reads through MiXCR, listing each CDR3 protein once. There are approximately 910,000 distinct CDR3 sequences in the sample; around 29% occur only once, and about 14% lies in the top ten. The data are from a study of T cell repertoires in cytomegalovirus infection. Overall study context: Public TCR beta signatures marked donors with CMV infection and the matching HLA. Points from the study as a whole: HLA-C-restricted CMV clonotypes gave the most frequent clonotype in two of eight donors.

The sequence derives from a human donor in good health (CMV status not recorded). Some clones in this sample may be carry-over from other donors' samples. The sample here was cultured CD8+ T cells from PBMCs, taken from culture after CMV antigen stimulation.

The CDR3 loop reads CASSSRDSLTGTEAFF. The CDR3 nucleotides are TGTGCCAGCAGCTCCCGGGACAGCCTTACGGGCACTGAAGCTTTCTTT. The chain employs TRBV7-8 and TRBJ1-1, with TRBD1 matching 7 bases. CDR1 SGHVS and CDR2 FQNEAQ come from the germline V gene. Trimming cost V 4 bases and J 4 bases; bases outside gene matches: 12. The CDR3 extends over 16 amino acids.